Given below is one T cell receptor beta chain in context. In its sample, this clonotype was seen a few times. Which antigen it targets is not known. The sample holds no much larger clone one base away, and base qualities are not on file. TCR beta repertoires were profiled from peripheral blood of some 13 young patients with multiple sclerosis to demonstrate the VDJtools post-analysis software. The patients with multiple sclerosis were children and adolescents between about 6 and 17 years of age. The CDR3 runs 15 residues from the cysteine to the phenylalanine. The retained sequence is limited to the CDR3, 45 bases, with the frame set at the first base. V drops 3 bases and J drops 1 base, leaving 11 bases in between. The data are from a study of post-analysis software for immune sequencing data (dated by TCRdb to between 2014 and 2017). For the study in its entirety: The recorded disease courses included relapsing-remitting, secondary progressive and progressive-relapsing multiple sclerosis, and some patients had no subtype annotation. The patient repertoires were set against 11 previously published healthy control repertoires from donors whose ages ranged from about 6 to 27 years. A subset of samples was prepared in parallel using single-end sample barcoding, then pooled and co-amplified after Illumina adapter ligation. Study-level results and caveats: The control group was slightly older than the multiple sclerosis patient group. When samples were clustered directly using the F measure, samples prepared in the same batch co-clustered strongly, which prompted a batch-effect correction. Normalized Chao1 diversity was significantly lower in multiple sclerosis patients than controls, suggesting substantial peripheral T-cell clonal expansion. Patients showed significantly higher frequencies than controls for roughly five TRBV segments, among them TRBV5-6, TRBV5-1 and TRBV20-1.

Preparation of the library involved PCR. This sample was sequenced with an Illumina HiSeq 2500. To reduce PCR and sequencing biases, unique molecular identifiers were built into the TCR beta cDNA libraries. Every 1 to 10 million input T cells yielded 500,000 or so cDNA molecules, meaning each molecule approximated one T cell. The patient libraries were prepared and sequenced using the same protocol as the earlier healthy control dataset. Samples belonging to the same batch were prepared together, multiplexed and sequenced on a shared HiSeq lane. Per the source publication's procedure: MIGEC was used to process the raw barcoded reads, and molecular identifier groups with only a single read were discarded before consensus assembly and CDR3 extraction. VDJtools was used for post-analysis of the clonotype tables, with diversity normalized by down-sampling every dataset to the smallest sample size. To correct batch-related cross-sample contamination, repertoire overlap clustering matched CDR3 amino acid sequences but not nucleotide sequences. TCRdb reprocessing: public reads trimmed at Q25 with fastp, clones called with MiXCR, in-frame beta chains kept. Rows with a matching CDR3 protein are joined into one entry that keeps the most common DNA and genes. The authors' filters were not applied to this entry. The sample table shows approximately 570,000 distinct CDR3 sequences, and around 40% are seen once. Of the sample, roughly 1.7% falls within the top ten clones.

The receptor chain draws on TRBV12-3 or TRBV12-4 and TRBJ2-3; a tentative D match to TRBD2 spans 7 bases. Sequenced: blood. The clonotype comes from a girl aged 5-17 years with multiple sclerosis. CDR3 loop: CASSFGGRGTDTQYF. In nucleotide form, the sequence is TGTGCCAGCAGTTTCGGGGGGCGCGGCACAGATACGCAGTATTTT.